A single sample gave rise to the 16 T cell receptor beta chains below, sequenced in a study of control samples from healthy donors and cancer patients. Profiled with immunoSEQ multiplex PCR; TCRdb holds only in-frame clones, not every one. The sample yields under 300,000 clones, roughly 87% seen once. The sequenced sample consisted of PBMCs. The receptor source for this set is a woman aged 55-70 years with lung cancer.

A few counts support this clone. The chain links TRBV19 to TRBJ1-2, with D unclear. The CDR3 length is 12 residues. Trimming stripped 6 bases from V and 7 bases from J, with 12 bases between. Germline values: CDR1 LNHDA, CDR2 SQIVND (reference sequence). DNA for the CDR3: TGTGCCAGTAGGCCGCCCGGGCCTGGCTACACCTTC. Amino acids: CASRPPGPGYTF.

The chain is built from TRBV18 and TRBJ1-1, with D hard to call. This CDR3 contains 13 residues. Germline loops: CDR1 KGHSH, CDR2 LQKENI. V lost 2 bases and J 1 base, leaving 5 bases between the germline ends. DNA of the CDR3: TGTGCCAGCTCACCAACGACGAACACTGAAGCTTTCTTT. As protein: CASSPTTNTEAFF.

The chain uses TRBV4-2 and TRBJ1-3; D remains unclear. CDR1 and CDR2 (germline): LGHNA, YNFKEQ. Trimming cost V 0 bases and J 4 bases, with 10 bases left between them. There are 15 residues in the CDR3. CDR3 loop: CASSQDSTPGNTIYF. The CDR3 coding sequence is TGTGCCAGCAGCCAAGATTCTACTCCCGGAAACACCATATATTTT.

The chain links TRBV5-1 to TRBJ1-6; D gene uncertain. V was clipped by 3 bases and J by 6 bases, with 13 bases between them. The CDR3 spans 15 residues. CDR1 is SGHRS, CDR2 YFSETQ, per germline. The CDR3 nucleotides read TGCGCCAGCAGCTCCGTTCCCGGGGTTAATTCACCCCTCCACTTT. This codes for CASSSVPGVNSPLHF.

V is TRBV4-2 and J is TRBJ2-7; no firm D call. The CDR3 contains 14 residues. In germline, CDR1 is LGHNA, CDR2 YNFKEQ. V lost 1 base, J lost 0 bases, and 7 bases lay in between. CDR3 amino acids: CASSQARASYEQYF. In DNA, the CDR3 is TGTGCCAGCAGCCAAGCCCGGGCCTCCTACGAGCAGTACTTC.

CDR3 nucleotide sequence: TGTGCCAGCAGCTTAGGGATTCGGGACAGGGCGAACACTGAAGCTTTCTTT. It encodes CASSLGIRDRANTEAFF. The V gene is TRBV7-2, the J gene TRBJ1-1; TRBD1 agrees at 9 bases. Trimming at V came to 1 base and at J to 1 base, leaving 7 bases not matched to a gene. This CDR3 is built from 17 residues. Per germline, CDR1 SGHTA and CDR2 FQGNSA.

For the CDR3, the DNA is TGTGCCAGCTCACTCTTCTCCGGCCGTACTGAAGCTTTCTTT. Residues: CASSLFSGRTEAFF. The rearrangement uses TRBV18 and TRBJ1-1, with D unclear. The CDR3 loop spans 14 amino acids. Trimming stripped 4 bases from V and 5 bases from J, with 14 bases between. Germline CDR1 and CDR2: KGHSH and LQKENI.

The rearrangement links TRBV5-6 to TRBJ2-7; TRBD1 matches 11 bases. The V gene's germline CDR1 is SGHDT and CDR2 YYEEEE. The CDR3 is 15 residues long. V was clipped by 4 bases and J by 4 bases; unmatched bases: 7. CDR3 sequence: CASSLPGQGVYEQYF. The CDR3 nucleotides are TGTGCCAGCAGCCTTCCGGGACAGGGGGTATACGAGCAGTACTTC.

The chain carries TRBV27 and TRBJ2-7, with 9 bases lining up with TRBD1. Per the germline V gene, CDR1 is MNHEY and CDR2 is SMNVEV (reference sequence). Germline trimming cut 3 bases from V and 4 bases from J; bases unmatched to any gene: 7. The CDR3 length is 15 residues. The CDR3 loop is CASSLYGTGSYEQYF. The CDR3 bases are TGTGCCAGCAGTTTGTATGGGACAGGGAGTTACGAGCAGTACTTC.

The genes are TRBV5-1 and TRBJ1-5; no reliable D call. V lost 0 bases and J lost 7, with 8 bases in between. The germline V gene encodes CDR1 SGHRS and CDR2 YFSETQ. This CDR3 has 13 residues. The CDR3 nucleotides read TGCGCCAGCAGCTTGGCCGTAGAACAGCCCCAGCATTTT. Its translation: CASSLAVEQPQHF.

This chain joins TRBV19 and TRBJ2-5; TRBD2 aligns across 8 bases. This CDR3 is 15 amino acids long. Trimming removed 3 bases from V and 0 bases from J; junction bases left unmatched: 3. CDR1 and CDR2 from the germline V gene are LNHDA and SQIVND (reference sequence). DNA of the CDR3: TGTGCCAGTAGTATCGGGGGGGTTGACCAAGAGACCCAGTACTTC. Its translation: CASSIGGVDQETQYF.

This sequence joins TRBV27 and TRBJ1-6; 7 nucleotides agree with TRBD1. CDR1 MNHEY and CDR2 SMNVEV come from the germline V gene (reference sequence). This CDR3 has 19 amino acids. With V trimmed by 2 bases and J by 10 bases, 20 bases remained unmatched. The CDR3 DNA follows: TGTGCCAGCAGTTTAAGGTATCGGCGGACAGGCGGTTCGGAATCACCCCTCCACTTT. It yields the protein CASSLRYRRTGGSESPLHF.

This clone has just one count. V is TRBV28 and J is TRBJ1-1, with D possibly TRBD1 on 6 matching bases. Germline-derived CDR1 and CDR2 are MDHEN and SYDVKM. Trimming took off 8 bases at V and 1 base at J, with 11 bases between the two ends. This CDR3 contains 13 residues. The CDR3 DNA is TGTGCCAGCTACGGGACACCGAACACTGAAGCTTTCTTT. Protein sequence: CASYGTPNTEAFF.

The gene calls are TRBV5-1 and TRBJ1-1; unclear D gene. The V end was cut by 3 bases, the J end by 2 bases, with 8 bases between. Per the germline V gene, CDR1 is SGHRS and CDR2 is YFSETQ. CDR3 size: 13 residues. The CDR3 protein is CASSSTLNTEAFF. DNA of the CDR3: TGCGCCAGCAGCTCGACACTAAACACTGAAGCTTTCTTT.

The gene calls are TRBV3-1 (or the pseudogene TRBV3-2) and TRBJ2-5, with a possible D match to TRBD1 (5 bases). The CDR3 is 16 amino acids. Looked up from germline, CDR1 is LGHDT and CDR2 is YNNKEL (reference sequence). V was cut by 1 base and J by 1 base, with 13 bases left in between. This CDR3 is CASSQGQLGIQETQYF. Written as DNA, the CDR3 is TGTGCCAGCAGCCAAGGACAGTTGGGCATCCAAGAGACCCAGTACTTC.

V gene TRBV6-5 combines with J gene TRBJ1-5, with 10 bases lining up with TRBD1. CDR3 length equals 15 residues. The V segment lost 10 bases and the J segment 3 bases; nucleotides outside the gene matches: 9. The germline V gene encodes CDR1 MNHEY and CDR2 SVGAGI. The CDR3 sequence is CATHPGQGNNQPQHF. The CDR3 DNA follows: TGTGCCACCCACCCGGGACAGGGGAACAATCAGCCCCAGCATTTT.